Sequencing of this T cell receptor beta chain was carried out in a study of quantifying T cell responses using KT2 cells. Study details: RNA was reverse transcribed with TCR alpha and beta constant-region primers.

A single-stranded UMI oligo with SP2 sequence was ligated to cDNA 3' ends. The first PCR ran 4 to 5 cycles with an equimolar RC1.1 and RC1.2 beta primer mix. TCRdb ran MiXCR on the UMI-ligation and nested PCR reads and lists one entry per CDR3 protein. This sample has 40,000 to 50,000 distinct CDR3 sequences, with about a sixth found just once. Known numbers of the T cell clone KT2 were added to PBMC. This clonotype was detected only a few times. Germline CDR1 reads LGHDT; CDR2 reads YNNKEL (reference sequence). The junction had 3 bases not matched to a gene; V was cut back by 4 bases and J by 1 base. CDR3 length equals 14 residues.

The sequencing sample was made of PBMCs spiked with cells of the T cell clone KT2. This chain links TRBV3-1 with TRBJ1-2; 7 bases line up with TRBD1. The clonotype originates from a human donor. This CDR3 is CASSPGQLNYGYTF. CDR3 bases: TGTGCCAGCAGCCCGGGACAGCTTAACTATGGCTACACCTTC.